This T cell receptor beta chain was profiled in a study of T-cell memory formation after mild COVID-19 (dated by TCRdb to the early 2020s). About the full investigation: TCR sequence clusters from the two donors were largely donor specific. In a couple of donors, T-cell clones that expanded and contracted after mild COVID-19 were followed by sequencing TCRalpha and TCRbeta repertoires longitudinally. Two young, previously healthy adult volunteers made up the cohort, one male and one female. The paper as a whole reports these results and caveats: The study included only a couple of mild cases, and larger cohorts that include severe cases with pre-infection samples were judged to be necessary. Some responding clones were detected in pre-infection memory, which suggested that pre-existing cross-reactive memory T cells had joined the SARS-CoV-2 response. Contracting CD4+ clones were located mainly in the CM and EM memory subsets, whereas CD8+ clones were found to be enriched in EMRA. The second-wave clones that peaked on day 37 were not confirmed to be SARS-CoV-2 specific. Clones contracting from day 15 to 85 had balanced CD4/CD8 phenotypes, while a second wave expanding from day 15 to 37 was biased towards CD4+.

CDR1 and CDR2, per the germline V gene, are LGHNA and YSLEER. V and J lose 0 bases and 6 bases, and a span of 6 bases separates them. The CDR3 runs 14 residues from the cysteine to the phenylalanine. Only the CDR3 DNA stays, 42 bases, in frame from base 1. Ficoll-Paque density gradient centrifugation was the method used to isolate PBMCs. Concerning this clonotype: Its antigen is currently not known. It has no much larger one-base neighbor in the sample; base qualities were not kept.

Instrument used: Illumina NovaSeq 6000. cDNA libraries for TCRalpha and TCRbeta were prepared by 5'RACE using constant-segment primers, with sample barcodes and unique molecular identifiers added. Trizol reagent was used to extract RNA from every sample. Libraries were amplified in two PCR steps, with a second sample barcode and Illumina TruSeq adapters added in the second step. Libraries were sequenced on an Illumina NovaSeq with 2 x 150 bp paired-end reads. As for how the authors treated the data: Reads were demultiplexed and collapsed into UMI-guided consensus sequences with migec v1.2.7. Using mixcr v2.1.11, UMI consensuses were aligned to TRA and TRB V and J templates and then assembled into clonotypes. A clonotype was counted as expanded or contracted only when both edgeR and NoisET called the clonotype significant, with the noise models trained on biological replicates. edgeR calls used a false discovery rate-adjusted p below 0.01 and a log2 fold-change threshold of 1. As an exploratory analysis of dynamics, PCA with hierarchical clustering was applied to max-normalized trajectories of the 1000 most abundant clonotypes. Each responding clone was given a CD4 or CD8 phenotype based on the CD4+ and CD8+ repertoires, which had been sequenced separately. The public reads were quality trimmed at Q25 with fastp and then assembled into clones with MiXCR by TCRdb, keeping productive beta chains. Every entry covers one CDR3 protein and lists the most common genes and DNA from its rows. The authors' filters were not applied to this entry. This sample has 130,000 to 150,000 distinct CDR3 sequences in its table, and about 6% of those were observed once. Of the sample, around 1.9% falls within the top ten clones.

Sequencing used PBMCs or a T cell subset sorted from them (not recorded which). The sequence is built from TRBV4-3 and TRBJ1-6; no D gene is confidently identified. The receptor comes from an adult woman who had mild COVID-19 (a few samples of this study predate the infection). The sample titles of this study are shuffled in the database, so cell type and time point are left out; the donor was told from shared clones. In nucleotides, the sequence is TGCGCCAGCAGCCAAGAAAGTTTTAATTCACCCCTCCACTTT. Its protein reads: CASSQESFNSPLHF.